The 20 T cell receptor beta chains below all came from one sample that was sequenced in a study of shared T cell receptors in the human thymus. Assay: immunoSEQ multiplex PCR; the TCRdb copy retains only in-frame clones and omits some. Here the sample spans approximately 490,000 clones, approximately 78% being singletons. These data were also filed under a second study, of human thymus T cells.

The specimen sequenced was thymocytes. The receptor source for this set is a boy younger than two with a congenital heart defect.

V gene TRBV27 combines with J gene TRBJ1-5; 8 bases are shared with TRBD1. The CDR3 spans 17 residues. Germline V CDR1 and CDR2: MNHEY, SMNVEV (reference sequence). Unmatched junction bases numbered 9, after V lost 2 bases and J lost 3 bases. As DNA, the CDR3 is TGTGCCAGCAGTTTACTGGCAGGGGGCTTCGTCAATCAGCCCCAGCATTTT. Translated: CASSLLAGGFVNQPQHF.

The J gene is TRBJ2-7, the V gene TRBV7-2, with D hard to call. In germline, CDR1 is SGHTA, CDR2 FQGNSA. This CDR3 is built from 13 residues. The V and J ends lost 2 bases and 3 bases respectively, with 8 bases between them. This CDR3 reads CASSLYSSYEQYF. In nucleotides, the CDR3 is TGTGCCAGCAGCTTATACAGTAGCTACGAGCAGTACTTC.

This clone appeared a few times. CDR3 sequence (DNA): TGTGCCAGTAGTATAGGGGACAGTCATAGCAATCAGCCCCAGCATTTT. As protein: CASSIGDSHSNQPQHF. The V and J genes are TRBV19 and TRBJ1-5, with 7 bases that match TRBD1. After removal of 1 base from V and 0 bases from J, the junction contained 3 bases not matched to a gene. This CDR3 spans 16 amino acids. Germline V lookup: CDR1 LNHDA, CDR2 SQIVND (reference sequence).

The chain recombines TRBV27 with TRBJ2-7; D possibly corresponds to TRBD1 (6 bases). CDR1 MNHEY and CDR2 SMNVEV come from the germline V gene (reference sequence). The ends were cut back, 6 bases at V and 6 bases at J, with 18 bases in the middle. The CDR3 runs to 14 residues. CDR3 in amino acids: CASRLDRRVGEQYF. The CDR3, as DNA: TGTGCCAGCAGACTGGACAGACGGGTCGGCGAGCAGTACTTC.

The chain is built from TRBV30 and TRBJ2-1; the D gene is possibly TRBD2 (7 bases). CDR1 and CDR2 (germline): GTSNPN, SVGIG (reference sequence). The CDR3 runs to 16 residues. V shed 0 bases and J shed 5 bases, with 17 bases lying between them. The CDR3 loop is CAWSVYGGGKHNEQFF. DNA for the CDR3: TGTGCCTGGAGTGTTTATGGCGGGGGCAAGCACAATGAGCAGTTCTTC.

This chain joins TRBV27 and TRBJ1-2, with D perhaps TRBD1 (6 bases). The ends were cut back, 6 bases at V and 8 bases at J, with 19 bases in the middle. Germline-derived CDR1 and CDR2 are MNHEY and SMNVEV (reference sequence). The CDR3 is 14 residues long. The CDR3 region has the DNA TGTGCCAGCAGCCCCCCAGGGGCTCCGCGGGGCTACACCTTC. Translation: CASSPPGAPRGYTF.

The chain carries TRBV7-9 and TRBJ2-5; TRBD2 might be the D (5 bases). Germline V CDR1 and CDR2: SEHNR, FQNEAQ (reference sequence). V gave up 5 bases and J gave up 6 bases, with 16 bases separating them. This CDR3 is 14 amino acids long. The CDR3 nucleotides are TGTGCCAGCAGCCGTCGGGTTGAGGGCAAGACCCAGTACTTC. Amino acid sequence: CASSRRVEGKTQYF.

Notes on this clone: A junction boundary mismatches the germline segment, possibly from a read error. This chain uses TRBV4-2 with TRBJ2-5, with D tentatively TRBD2 (6 bases). This CDR3 comprises 14 residues. The germline V gene has CDR1 LGHNA and CDR2 YNFKEQ. This CDR3 reads CASSQDGDSTTRYF. In DNA form, the CDR3 reads TGTGCCAGCAGCCAAGACGGGGACTCCACCACCCGGTACTTC.

V and J are TRBV19 and TRBJ2-7; 9 bases are a match to TRBD2. This CDR3 has 15 amino acids. CDR1 and CDR2 from the germline V gene are LNHDA and SQIVND (reference sequence). V shed 6 bases, J shed 2 bases, and the junction held 8 bases outside the gene matches. CDR3 in DNA: TGTGCCAGTAGCCTCGGGACTAGCAGCCCCTACGAGCAGTACTTC. It encodes CASSLGTSSPYEQYF.

The chain combines TRBV9 with TRBJ1-2; no firm D call. This CDR3 contains 19 residues. Deletions cut 0 bases from V and 2 bases from J, with 23 bases between. Germline lookup yields CDR1 SGDLS and CDR2 YYNGEE. CDR3 residues: CASSVAAGKVDFLNYGYTF. CDR3 DNA: TGTGCCAGCAGCGTAGCGGCCGGGAAGGTCGATTTCTTAAACTATGGCTACACCTTC.

CDR3 in amino acids: CASSPHGRGGNQPQHF. CDR3 bases: TGTGCCAGCAGCCCCCACGGACGCGGCGGGAATCAGCCCCAGCATTTT. The gene calls are TRBV21-1 and TRBJ1-5. TRBV21-1 is termed a pseudogene. The CDR3 length is 16 residues.

The chain is built from TRBV14 and TRBJ2-3; D not resolved. The V gene's germline CDR1 is SGHDN and CDR2 FVKESK. The CDR3 runs to 15 residues. V was pared by 4 bases and J by 8 bases, with 19 bases between. This CDR3 is CASSLPLVGIGTQYF. The CDR3 nucleotides are TGTGCCAGCAGCCTCCCCCTAGTCGGTATTGGTACGCAGTATTTT.

The V call is TRBV5-1, the J call TRBJ2-2, with a weak D call TRBD2 (6 bases). V lost 3 bases to trimming and J lost 6 bases, with 18 bases between them. This CDR3 is built from 16 residues. Germline-derived CDR1 and CDR2 are SGHRS and YFSETQ. CDR3 DNA sequence: TGCGCCAGCAGCTACGAAACTAGCAGTGTCTCCGGGGAGCTGTTTTTT. It is translated as CASSYETSSVSGELFF.

This rearrangement joins TRBV30 to TRBJ1-3, with 9 bases that match TRBD1. The CDR3 has 15 amino acids. With V trimmed by 4 bases and J by 2 bases, 6 bases remained unmatched. The germline V gene has CDR1 GTSNPN and CDR2 SVGIG (reference sequence). CDR3 in DNA: TGTGCCTGGAAGGGGGGGGACAGGGCTGGAAACACCATATATTTT. It encodes CAWKGGDRAGNTIYF.

The chain is built from TRBV6-6 and TRBJ2-2; the D gene is possibly TRBD2 (6 bases). The CDR3 has 15 residues. V was trimmed by 2 bases and J by 5 bases, leaving 12 bases between them. Germline assignment: CDR1 MNHNY and CDR2 SVGAGI (reference sequence). The chain's CDR3 is CASSYVRGKTGELFF. In DNA form, the CDR3 reads TGTGCCAGCAGTTACGTCCGCGGGAAGACCGGGGAGCTGTTTTTT.

The chain recombines TRBV2 with TRBJ2-1; 11 bases fit TRBD2. The CDR3 spans 17 residues. The trim removed 4 bases at V and 4 bases at J, leaving 9 bases unmatched. Germline V gene data show CDR1 as SNHLY and CDR2 as FYNNEI. This CDR3 reads CASSAGIAGGPYNEQFF. The CDR3 bases are TGTGCCAGCAGTGCAGGGATAGCGGGAGGGCCGTACAATGAGCAGTTCTTC.

This chain links TRBV6-1 with TRBJ2-1; TRBD2 might be the D (6 bases). There are 16 residues in the CDR3. Germline V gene sequence: CDR1 MNHNS, CDR2 SASEGT. Trimming removed 4 bases from V and 0 bases from J, with 13 bases in between. CDR3 loop: CASSGLSGSSYNEQFF. CDR3 coding DNA: TGTGCCAGCAGTGGGCTTAGCGGTAGCTCCTACAATGAGCAGTTCTTC.

The J gene is TRBJ1-2, the V gene TRBV30; D not resolved. Germline CDR1 reads GTSNPN; CDR2 reads SVGIG (reference sequence). Between the trimmed V and J ends, which lost 5 bases and 4 bases, there was a span of 20 bases. This CDR3 has 15 residues. CDR3 in amino acids: CAWVGVGPGGYGYTF. For the CDR3, the DNA is TGTGCCTGGGTGGGCGTCGGGCCCGGAGGCTATGGCTACACCTTC.

There are a few counts of this clone. V gene TRBV14 combines with J gene TRBJ1-3; no clear D gene. The CDR3 has 20 amino acids. CDR1 is SGHDN, CDR2 FVKESK, per germline. Deletions cut 1 base from V and 0 bases from J, with 22 bases between. CDR3 region: CASSQAGKETGRVSGNTIYF. CDR3 coding DNA: TGTGCCAGCAGCCAAGCCGGAAAGGAGACCGGCAGAGTCTCTGGAAACACCATATATTTT.

The V gene is TRBV12-5, the J gene TRBJ1-2; possible D gene TRBD1, 5 bases. The germline V and J ends were trimmed by 0 bases and 4 bases, with 15 bases remaining between them. This CDR3 spans 16 amino acids. Germline V gives CDR1 LGHNT, CDR2 FRNRAP. CDR3 in amino acids: CASGLVPAGSFYGYTF. CDR3 DNA: TGTGCTAGTGGTTTGGTACCGGCAGGGTCATTCTATGGCTACACCTTC. Supplemented by reference TRBV12-5 and TRBJ1-2, the full variable domain reads DARVTQTPRHKVTEMGQEVTMRCQPILGHNTVFWYRQTMMQGLELLAYFRNRAPLDDSGMPKDRFSAEMPDATLATLKIQPSEPRDSAVYFCASGLVPAGSFYGYTFGSGTRLTVV.